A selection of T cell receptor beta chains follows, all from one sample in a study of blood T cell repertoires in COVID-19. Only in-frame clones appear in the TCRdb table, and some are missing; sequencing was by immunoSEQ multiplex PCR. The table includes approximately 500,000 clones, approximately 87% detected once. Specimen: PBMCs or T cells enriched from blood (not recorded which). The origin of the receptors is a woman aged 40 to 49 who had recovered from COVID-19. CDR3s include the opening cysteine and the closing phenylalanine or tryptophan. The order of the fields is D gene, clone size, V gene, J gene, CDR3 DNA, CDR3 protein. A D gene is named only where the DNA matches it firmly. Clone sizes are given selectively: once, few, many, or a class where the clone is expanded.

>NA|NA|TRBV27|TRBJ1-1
TGTGCCAGCAGCTACAGGGAAGGCACTGAAGCTTTCTTT
CASSYREGTEAFF
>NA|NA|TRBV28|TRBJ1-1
TGTGCCAGCAGCCAGGGCTTCGACACTGAAGCTTTCTTT
CASSQGFDTEAFF
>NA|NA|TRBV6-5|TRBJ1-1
TGTGCCAGCAAGCGGGCGACCCTTTACACTGAAGCTTTCTTT
CASKRATLYTEAFF
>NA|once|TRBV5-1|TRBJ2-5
TGCGCCAGCGGCCTCCAAGAGACCCAGTACTTC
CASGLQETQYF
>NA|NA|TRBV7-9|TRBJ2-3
TGTGCCAGCAGCTTACTTGGGTCGGGAGAGGAGTATTTT
CASSLLGSGEEYF
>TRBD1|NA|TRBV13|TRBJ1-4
TGTGCCAGCAGCCCGACAGGGATAAGTGAAAAACTGTTTTTT
CASSPTGISEKLFF
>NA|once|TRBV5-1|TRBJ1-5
TGCGCCAGCAGCTTGGGGCAGGAAGGAAATCAGCCCCAGCATTTT
CASSLGQEGNQPQHF
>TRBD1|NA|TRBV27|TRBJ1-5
TGTGCCAGCAGTCAAACCGGGACAGAGAGGAATCAGCCCCAGCATTTT
CASSQTGTERNQPQHF
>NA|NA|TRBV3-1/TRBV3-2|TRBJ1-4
TGTGCCAGCAGTCAGACGGGGGAACGAGAAAAACTGTTTTTT
CASSQTGEREKLFF
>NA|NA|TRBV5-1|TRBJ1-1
TGCGCCAGCAGCTTGGCAGCTTATGGGACGGGGGGTCCTGAAGCTTTCTTT
CASSLAAYGTGGPEAFF
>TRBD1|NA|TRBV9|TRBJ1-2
TGTGCCAGCAGCGTAGCTCGGGGACAGTCAAACTATGGCTACACCTTC
CASSVARGQSNYGYTF
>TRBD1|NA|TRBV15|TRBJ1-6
TGTGCCACCAGCAGAGTACAGGGGAGTGCGGTATTTTCACCCCTCCACTTT
CATSRVQGSAVFSPLHF
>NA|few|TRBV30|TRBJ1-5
TGTGCCTGGAGTGTACGACAGGTCAAAATCGTCCAGCCCCAGCATTTT
CAWSVRQVKIVQPQHF
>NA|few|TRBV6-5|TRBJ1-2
TGTGCCAGCAGTCAGGGCTATGGCTACACCTTC
CASSQGYGYTF
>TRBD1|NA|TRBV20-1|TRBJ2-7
TGCAGTGCTAGTGACCCCGGACAGGGGGCGGGGGAGCAGTACTTC
CSASDPGQGAGEQYF
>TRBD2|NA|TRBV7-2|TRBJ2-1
TGTGCCAGCAGCTTGGCTAGCGGGACCTACAATGAGCAGTTCTTC
CASSLASGTYNEQFF
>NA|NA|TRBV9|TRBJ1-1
TGTGCCAGCAGCGTGACAGGGAACACTGAAGCTTTCTTT
CASSVTGNTEAFF
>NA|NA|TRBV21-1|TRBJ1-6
TGTGCCAGCAGCAAAAAAGGACAGGGAAATTCACCCCTCCACTTT
CASSKKGQGNSPLHF
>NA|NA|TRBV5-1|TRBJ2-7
TGCGCCAGCAGTCCCAGTTGGGCTATCCCCTACGAGCAGTACTTC
CASSPSWAIPYEQYF
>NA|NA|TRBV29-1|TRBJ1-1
TGCAGCGTTGAAGTTCTCAACACTGAAGCTTTCTTT
CSVEVLNTEAFF
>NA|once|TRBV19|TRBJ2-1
TGTGCCAGTAGTCCGCGGTTTGCTGTAGAGGAGCAGTTCTTC
CASSPRFAVEEQFF
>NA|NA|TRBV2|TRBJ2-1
TGTGCCAGCAGTGAAACCCGGGTAAGGCATTACAATGAGCAGTTCTTC
CASSETRVRHYNEQFF
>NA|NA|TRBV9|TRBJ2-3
TGTGCCAGCAGCGAGAGGGAAAGGCACACAGATACGCAGTATTTT
CASSERERHTDTQYF
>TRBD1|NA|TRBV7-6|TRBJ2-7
TGTGCCAGCAGCCCCCAGCCGGGACAGGGGGCGTACGAGCAGTACTTC
CASSPQPGQGAYEQYF
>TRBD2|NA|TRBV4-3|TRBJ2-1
TGCGCCAGCAGCCACGACGGACTAGAGTCCTACAATGAGCAGTTCTTC
CASSHDGLESYNEQFF
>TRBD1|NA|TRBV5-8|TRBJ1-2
TGTGCCAGCAAACTTCCCCCCGCGACAGGGAACTATGGCTACACCTTC
CASKLPPATGNYGYTF
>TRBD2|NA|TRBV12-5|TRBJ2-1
TGTGCTAGTGGTTTGGTCGGAGCGGGAGTATTGGGTGATGAGCAGTTCTTC
CASGLVGAGVLGDEQFF
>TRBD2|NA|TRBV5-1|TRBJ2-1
TGCGCCAGCAGACCAGGGACTAGCGACCTCCATGAGCAGTTCTTC
CASRPGTSDLHEQFF
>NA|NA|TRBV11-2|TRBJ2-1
TGTGCCAGCAGCCCCGGCTGGTCTAGCTCCTACAATGAGCAGTTCTTC
CASSPGWSSSYNEQFF
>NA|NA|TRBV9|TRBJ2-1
TGTGCCAGCACCATCAATAGCAATGAGCAGTTCTTC
CASTINSNEQFF
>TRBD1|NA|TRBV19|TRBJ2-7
TGTGCCAGTAGATTGACAGGGAACGGGCCCTACGAGCAGTACTTC
CASRLTGNGPYEQYF
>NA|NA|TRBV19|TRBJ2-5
TGTGCCAGTAGACGATCGCAGGGGTTCGAAGAGACCCAGTACTTC
CASRRSQGFEETQYF
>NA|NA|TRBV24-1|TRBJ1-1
TGTGCCACCAGTACATCGGGTATGGAGAACACTGAAGCTTTCTTT
CATSTSGMENTEAFF
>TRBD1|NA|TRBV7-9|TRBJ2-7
TGTGCCAGCAGCTTAGGGGGGACAGCCGAGCAGTACTTC
CASSLGGTAEQYF
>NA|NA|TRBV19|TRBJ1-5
TGTGCCAGTAGTATAGGGGCAGGGATGCACAATCAGCCCCAGCATTTT
CASSIGAGMHNQPQHF
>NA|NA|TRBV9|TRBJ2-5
TGTGCCAGCAGCGTAGTTGCGGGAAGAGTAGAGACCCAGTACTTC
CASSVVAGRVETQYF
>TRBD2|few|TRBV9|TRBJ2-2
TGTGCCAGCAGCCCCTCGGGCGGGAGTGTCGGGGAGCTGTTTTTT
CASSPSGGSVGELFF
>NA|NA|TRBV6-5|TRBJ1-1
TGTGCCAGCAGACCCTCGGGAGGAGACACTGAAGCTTTCTTT
CASRPSGGDTEAFF
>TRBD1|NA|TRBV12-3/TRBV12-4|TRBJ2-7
TGTGCCAGCAGTTTGGGACAGCTTTACGAGCAGTACTTC
CASSLGQLYEQYF
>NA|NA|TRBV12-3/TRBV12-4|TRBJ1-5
TGTGCCAGCAGCGTGGCAGAGGATCAGCCCCAGCATTTT
CASSVAEDQPQHF
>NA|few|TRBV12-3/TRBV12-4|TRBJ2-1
TGTGCCAGCAGTTTAGGACAGTACAATGAGCAGTTCTTC
CASSLGQYNEQFF
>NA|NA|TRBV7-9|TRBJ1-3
TGTGCCAGCAGCTCGGACTACTCTGGAAACACCATATATTTT
CASSSDYSGNTIYF
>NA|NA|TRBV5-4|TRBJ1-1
TGTGCCAGCAGCTTCGGTGAGAACACTGAAGCTTTCTTT
CASSFGENTEAFF
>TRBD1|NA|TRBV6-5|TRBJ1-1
TGTGCCAGCAGTCGACCGGACAGGGGGCACACTGAAGCTTTCTTT
CASSRPDRGHTEAFF
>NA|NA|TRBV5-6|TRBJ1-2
TGTGCCAGCAGCACGGGGTCCAGTTGGGCCTTCTATGGCTACACCTTC
CASSTGSSWAFYGYTF